This T cell receptor (beta chain) was retrieved from a study of human T cells and chemical hapten exposure. Library construction involved attaching unique molecular identifiers to individual cDNA molecules, which allowed quantitative, reproducible TCR counting. MiXCR, applied by TCRdb to the RACE reads, yields one record per CDR3 protein. The sample lists about 120,000 distinct CDR3 sequences; about an eighth were seen once. As concerns this clonotype: The antigen is not known.

The time point is: patch test 1, 2 weeks after DPC sensitization. Specified treatment: therapeutic diphenylcyclopropenone sensitization with weekly scalp DPC. CDR1 is MGHRA, CDR2 YSYEKL, per germline. The CDR3 runs to 13 residues. With 4 bases clipped from V and 7 bases from J, the junction kept 3 bases outside the gene matches. Study findings and constraints: TCRs whose frequency exceeded 1 in 1000 remained the same following DPC sensitization. Significantly more large CDR3 similarity clusters arose among expanded TCRs than among controls.

This sequence originates from a man between 18 and 35 years old with alopecia areata. Some clones in this sample may be carry-over from other donors' samples. V is TRBV4-1 and J is TRBJ2-1; 8 bases align to TRBD1. Sequencing was performed on whole blood, taken in connection with sensitization to the hapten diphenylcyclopropenone (DPC). In nucleotides, the CDR3 is TGCGCCAGCAGCCTTTGGACAGGGAATGAGCAGTTCTTC. This translates into CASSLWTGNEQFF.